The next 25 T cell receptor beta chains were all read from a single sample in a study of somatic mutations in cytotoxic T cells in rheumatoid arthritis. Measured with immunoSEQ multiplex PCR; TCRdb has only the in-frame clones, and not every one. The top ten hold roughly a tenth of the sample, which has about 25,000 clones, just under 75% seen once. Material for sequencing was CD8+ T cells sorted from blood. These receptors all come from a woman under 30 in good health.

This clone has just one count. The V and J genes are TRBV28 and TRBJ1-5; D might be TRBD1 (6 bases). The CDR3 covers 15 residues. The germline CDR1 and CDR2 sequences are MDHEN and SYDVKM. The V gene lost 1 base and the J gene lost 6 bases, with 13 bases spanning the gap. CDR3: CASSLYIQGGQPQHF. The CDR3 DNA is TGTGCCAGCAGTTTATATATACAGGGCGGTCAGCCCCAGCATTTT.

The CDR3 region has the DNA TGTGCCAGCAGTGAAGGCGGACTCCTTAACTATGGCTACACCTTC. Encoded protein: CASSEGGLLNYGYTF. The gene calls are TRBV6-1 and TRBJ1-2; D remains ambiguous. Germline V gene data show CDR1 as MNHNS and CDR2 as SASEGT. The CDR3 extends over 15 amino acids. V lost 1 base, J lost 1 base, and 10 bases lay in between.

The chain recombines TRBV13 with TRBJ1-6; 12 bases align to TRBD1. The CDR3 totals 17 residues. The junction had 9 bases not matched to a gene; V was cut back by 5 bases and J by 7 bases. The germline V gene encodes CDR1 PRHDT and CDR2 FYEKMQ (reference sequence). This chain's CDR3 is CASSGRGTGGRNSPLHF. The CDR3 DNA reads TGTGCCAGCAGCGGACGAGGGACAGGGGGCAGGAATTCACCCCTCCACTTT.

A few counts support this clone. The CDR3 sequence: CASSSGQGFQPQHF. The CDR3 DNA follows: TGTGCCAGCAGTTCGGGACAGGGGTTTCAGCCCCAGCATTTT. The rearrangement links TRBV6-5 to TRBJ1-5, with TRBD1 identical over 10 bases. The germline CDR1 and CDR2 sequences are MNHEY and SVGAGI. The CDR3 totals 14 residues. The trim removed 4 bases at V and 6 bases at J, leaving 3 bases unmatched.

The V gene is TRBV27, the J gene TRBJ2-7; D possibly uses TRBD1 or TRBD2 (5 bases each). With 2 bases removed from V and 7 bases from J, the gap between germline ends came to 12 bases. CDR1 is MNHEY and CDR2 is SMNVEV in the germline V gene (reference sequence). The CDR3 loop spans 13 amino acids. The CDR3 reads CASSLNGGREQYF. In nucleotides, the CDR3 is TGTGCCAGCAGTTTAAATGGGGGTCGGGAGCAGTACTTC.

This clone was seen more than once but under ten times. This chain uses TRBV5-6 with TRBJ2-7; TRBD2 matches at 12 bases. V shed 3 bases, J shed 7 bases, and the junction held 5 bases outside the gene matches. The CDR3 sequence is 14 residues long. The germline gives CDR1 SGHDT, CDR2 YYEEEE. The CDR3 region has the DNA TGTGCCAGCAGCTCCGAGACTAGCGGGGGAGAGCAGTACGTC. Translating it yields CASSSETSGGEQYV.

The CDR3 is CASSVGVGAQYNEQFF. DNA for the CDR3: TGTGCCAGCAGCGTAGGGGTAGGGGCTCAATACAATGAGCAGTTCTTC. The chain joins TRBV9 to TRBJ2-1; possibly TRBD1 for D (5 bases). Trimming took off 0 bases at V and 4 bases at J, with 14 bases between the two ends. This CDR3 is built from 16 residues. The germline gives CDR1 SGDLS, CDR2 YYNGEE.

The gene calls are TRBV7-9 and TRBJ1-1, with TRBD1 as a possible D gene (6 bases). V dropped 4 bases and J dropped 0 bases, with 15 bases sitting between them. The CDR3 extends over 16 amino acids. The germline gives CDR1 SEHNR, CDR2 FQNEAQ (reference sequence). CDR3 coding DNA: TGTGCCAGCAGCTCCGAGACAGGTCTCATGAACACTGAAGCTTTCTTT. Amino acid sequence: CASSSETGLMNTEAFF.

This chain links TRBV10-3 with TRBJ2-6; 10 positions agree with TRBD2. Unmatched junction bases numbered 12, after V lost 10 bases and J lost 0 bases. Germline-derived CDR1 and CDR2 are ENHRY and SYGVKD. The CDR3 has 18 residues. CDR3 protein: CASSGTSDKSSGANVLTF. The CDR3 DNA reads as TGTGCCAGCAGCGGGACTAGCGATAAGAGCTCTGGGGCCAACGTCCTGACTTTC.

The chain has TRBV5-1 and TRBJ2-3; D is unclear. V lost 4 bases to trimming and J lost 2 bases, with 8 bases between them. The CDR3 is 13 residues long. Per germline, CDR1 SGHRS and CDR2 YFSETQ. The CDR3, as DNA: TGCGCCAGCAGCCCCGATTACACAGATACGCAGTATTTT. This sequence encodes CASSPDYTDTQYF.

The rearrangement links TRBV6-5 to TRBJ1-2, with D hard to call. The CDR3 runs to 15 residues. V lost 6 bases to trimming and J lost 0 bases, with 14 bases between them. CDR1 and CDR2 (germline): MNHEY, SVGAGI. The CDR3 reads CASRTNIGPNYGYTF. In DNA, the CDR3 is TGTGCCAGCAGGACTAACATCGGGCCTAACTATGGCTACACCTTC.

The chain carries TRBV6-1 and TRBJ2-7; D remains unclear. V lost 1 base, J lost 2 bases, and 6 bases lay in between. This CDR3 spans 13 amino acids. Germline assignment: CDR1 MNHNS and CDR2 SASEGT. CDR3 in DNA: TGTGCCAGCAGTGAAGGGACCACCTACGAGCAGTACGTC. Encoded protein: CASSEGTTYEQYV.

The DNA for the CDR3 is TGTGCCAGCAGTCTCGCGTCTGCCGGGGAGCTGTTTTTT. Translation gives CASSLASAGELFF. The chain couples TRBV27 to TRBJ2-2, with no clear D. V lost 5 bases, J lost 6 bases, and 10 bases lay in between. The CDR3 is 13 residues long. The germline gives CDR1 MNHEY, CDR2 SMNVEV (reference sequence).

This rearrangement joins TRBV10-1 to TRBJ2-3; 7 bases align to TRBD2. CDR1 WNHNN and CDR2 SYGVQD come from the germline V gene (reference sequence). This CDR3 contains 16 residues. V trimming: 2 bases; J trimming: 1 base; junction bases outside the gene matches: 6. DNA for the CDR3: TGCGCCAGCAGTGAGGGGCGGGAGATTCGCACAGATACGCAGTATTTT. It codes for CASSEGREIRTDTQYF.

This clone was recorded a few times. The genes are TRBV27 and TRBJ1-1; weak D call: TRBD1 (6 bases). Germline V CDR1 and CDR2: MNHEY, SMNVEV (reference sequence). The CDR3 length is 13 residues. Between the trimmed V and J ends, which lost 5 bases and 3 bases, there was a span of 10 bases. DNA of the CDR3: TGTGCCAGCAGTCCTACAGGGCACACTGAAGCTTTCTTT. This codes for CASSPTGHTEAFF.

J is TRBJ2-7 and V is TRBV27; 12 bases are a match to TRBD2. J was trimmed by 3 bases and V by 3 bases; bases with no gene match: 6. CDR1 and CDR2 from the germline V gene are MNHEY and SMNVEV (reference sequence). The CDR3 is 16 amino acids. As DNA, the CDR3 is TGTGCCAGCAGTTTGACTAGCGGGAGCCCCTACTACGAGCAGTACTTC. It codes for CASSLTSGSPYYEQYF.

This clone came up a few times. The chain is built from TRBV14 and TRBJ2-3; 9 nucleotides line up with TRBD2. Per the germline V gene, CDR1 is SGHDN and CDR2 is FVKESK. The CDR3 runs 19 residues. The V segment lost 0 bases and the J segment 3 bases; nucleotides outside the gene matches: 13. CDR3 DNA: TGTGCCAGCAGCCAAGATTTCCGAGCGGGGGGTCCTAATACAGATACGCAGTATTTT. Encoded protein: CASSQDFRAGGPNTDTQYF.

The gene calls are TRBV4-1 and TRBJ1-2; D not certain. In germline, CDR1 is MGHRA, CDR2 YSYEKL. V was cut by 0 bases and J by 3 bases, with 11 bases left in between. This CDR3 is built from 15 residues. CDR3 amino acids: CASSQDPGVDYGYTF. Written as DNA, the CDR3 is TGCGCCAGCAGCCAAGATCCTGGGGTGGACTATGGCTACACCTTC.

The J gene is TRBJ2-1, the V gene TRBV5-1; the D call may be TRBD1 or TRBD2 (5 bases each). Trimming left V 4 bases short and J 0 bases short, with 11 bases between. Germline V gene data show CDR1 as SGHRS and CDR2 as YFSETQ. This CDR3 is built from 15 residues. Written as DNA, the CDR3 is TGCGCCAGCAGCGAGGGGTCAAGCTCCTACAATGAGCAGTTCTTC. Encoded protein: CASSEGSSSYNEQFF.

The CDR3 is CASSEGTAGANQPQHF. Written as DNA, the CDR3 is TGCGCCAGCAGTGAAGGGACGGCGGGGGCCAATCAGCCCCAGCATTTT. The V call is TRBV10-2, the J call TRBJ1-5; TRBD1 might be the D (6 bases). V was pared by 3 bases and J by 3 bases, with 15 bases between. CDR3 size: 16 residues. In germline, CDR1 is WSHSY, CDR2 SAAADI.

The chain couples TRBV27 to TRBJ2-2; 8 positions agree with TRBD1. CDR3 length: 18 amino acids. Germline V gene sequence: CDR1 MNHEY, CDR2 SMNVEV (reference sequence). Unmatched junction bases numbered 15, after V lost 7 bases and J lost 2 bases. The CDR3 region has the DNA TGTGCCAGCACTATCGGGTCCCAGACAGGGGTCAACACCGGGGAGCTGTTTTTT. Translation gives CASTIGSQTGVNTGELFF.

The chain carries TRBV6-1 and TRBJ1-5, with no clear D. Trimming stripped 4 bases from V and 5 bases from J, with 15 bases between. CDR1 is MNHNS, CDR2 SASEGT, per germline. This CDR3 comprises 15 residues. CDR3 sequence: CASSVDLSVYQPQHF. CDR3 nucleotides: TGTGCCAGCAGTGTGGATCTCTCAGTATATCAGCCCCAGCATTTT.

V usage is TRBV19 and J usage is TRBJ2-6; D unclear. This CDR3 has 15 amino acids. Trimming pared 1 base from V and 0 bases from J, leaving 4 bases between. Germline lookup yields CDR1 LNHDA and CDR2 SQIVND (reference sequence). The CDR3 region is CASSIGSSGANVLTF. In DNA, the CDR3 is TGTGCCAGTAGTATAGGCAGCTCTGGGGCCAACGTCCTGACTTTC.

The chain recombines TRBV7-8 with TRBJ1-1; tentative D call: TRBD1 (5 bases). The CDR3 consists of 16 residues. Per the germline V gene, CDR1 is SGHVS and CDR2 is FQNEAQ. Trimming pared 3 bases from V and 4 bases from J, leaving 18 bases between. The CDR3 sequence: CASSFLKRTPTTEAFF. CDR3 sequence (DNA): TGTGCCAGCAGCTTCCTAAAAAGGACACCGACCACTGAAGCTTTCTTT.

The CDR3 nucleotides are TGTGCCACTCGGTCGCCAGGTCTCACAGATACGCAGTATTTT. Amino acid sequence: CATRSPGLTDTQYF. V gene TRBV19 combines with J gene TRBJ2-3; no definite D call. Trimming cost V 10 bases and J 2 bases, with 16 bases left between them. The CDR3 covers 14 residues. CDR1 and CDR2 from the germline V gene are LNHDA and SQIVND (reference sequence).